These 24 T cell receptor beta chains were sequenced from one sample in a study of blood T cell repertoires in COVID-19. TCRdb keeps only in-frame clones here, not all; method: immunoSEQ multiplex PCR. The repertoire includes 200,000 to 250,000 clones, more than 80% of them detected once, and 2% to 3% sits in the top ten. Input material: peripheral blood. The origin of the receptors is a man younger than 40 with COVID-19, enrolled during active disease.

CDR3 nucleotide sequence: TGTGCCAGCAGCTTAGCGCAAAGCGGCTTGTGGTACACCGGGGAGCTGTTTTTT. Protein product: CASSLAQSGLWYTGELFF. This chain connects TRBV7-2 to TRBJ2-2; possible D gene TRBD2, 5 bases. This CDR3 spans 18 amino acids. Germline values: CDR1 SGHTA, CDR2 FQGNSA. With 0 bases removed from V and 3 bases from J, the gap between germline ends came to 17 bases.

The chain couples TRBV7-2 to TRBJ1-2, with D tentatively TRBD1 (6 bases). Trimming removed 6 bases at V and 3 bases at J, with 20 bases between. Germline V gene data show CDR1 as SGHTA and CDR2 as FQGNSA. The CDR3 runs to 16 residues. The CDR3 coding sequence is TGTGCCAGCAGTCCCACCATGGGACAACTGGACTATGGCTACACCTTC. Its translation: CASSPTMGQLDYGYTF.

This chain links TRBV24-1 with TRBJ2-1; 14 bases align to TRBD2. Germline V gives CDR1 KGHDR, CDR2 SFDVKD. The trim removed 0 bases at V and 1 base at J, leaving 1 base unmatched. This CDR3 contains 18 residues. CDR3: CATSDLGTSGRSYNEQFF. The DNA for the CDR3 is TGTGCCACCAGTGATTTGGGGACTAGCGGGAGATCCTACAATGAGCAGTTCTTC.

About this clone: Other DNA sequences within the sample encode an identical CDR3. The V call is TRBV6-2 or TRBV6-3, the J call TRBJ1-5, with D maybe TRBD1 (5 bases). The V end was cut by 2 bases, the J end by 0 bases, with 5 bases between. The CDR3 has 14 residues. The germline CDR1 and CDR2 sequences are MNHEY and SVGEGT. For the CDR3, the DNA is TGTGCCAGCAGTTACGACAGTAGCAATCAGCCCCAGCATTTT. Translating gives CASSYDSSNQPQHF.

The V gene is TRBV4-2, the J gene TRBJ1-1; 8 bases match TRBD1. V was pared by 1 base and J by 1 base, with 5 bases of the junction left unmatched. The CDR3 sequence is 16 residues long. Germline assignment: CDR1 LGHNA and CDR2 YNFKEQ. CDR3 residues: CASSQASGTGNTEAFF. The CDR3, as DNA: TGTGCCAGCAGCCAAGCCTCCGGGACAGGGAACACTGAAGCTTTCTTT.

The CDR3: CASSPPGTPVGSGNTIYF. In DNA, the CDR3 is TGTGCCAGCAGCCCCCCCGGGACTCCGGTAGGCTCTGGAAACACCATATATTTT. V usage is TRBV3-1 (or the pseudogene TRBV3-2) and J usage is TRBJ1-3; a possible D gene is TRBD1 (5 bases). V dropped 4 bases and J dropped 0 bases, with 19 bases sitting between them. The CDR3 runs to 18 residues. CDR1 is LGHDT, CDR2 YNNKEL, per germline (reference sequence).

This chain uses TRBV15 with TRBJ2-7; D possibly corresponds to TRBD1 (5 bases). This CDR3 comprises 14 residues. Germline V lookup: CDR1 LNHNV, CDR2 YYDKDF (reference sequence). V lost 2 bases to trimming and J lost 0 bases, with 8 bases between them. CDR3 nucleotides: TGTGCCACCAGCAGACAGGGATCCTCCTACGAGCAGTACTTC. It is translated as CATSRQGSSYEQYF.

V usage is TRBV18 and J usage is TRBJ1-1; tentatively, D is TRBD1 (5 bases). The V gene lost 2 bases and the J gene lost 5 bases, with 15 bases spanning the gap. Per germline, CDR1 KGHSH and CDR2 LQKENI. This CDR3 region has 15 residues. The CDR3 DNA reads as TGTGCCAGCTCACCATCAGTCATCAGGGTAACTGAAGCTTTCTTT. This gives the protein CASSPSVIRVTEAFF. Using reference TRBV18 and TRBJ1-1 for the parts outside the CDR3, the full variable domain is NAGVMQNPRHLVRRRGQEARLRCSPMKGHSHVYWYRQLPEEGLKFMVYLQKENIIDESGMPKERFSAEFPKEGPSILRIQQVVRGDSAAYFCASSPSVIRVTEAFFGQGTRLTVV.

The gene calls are TRBV9 and TRBJ1-1, with 8 bases aligning to TRBD1. The trim removed 3 bases at V and 5 bases at J, leaving 6 bases unmatched. The length of the CDR3 is 14 residues. The V gene's germline CDR1 is SGDLS and CDR2 YYNGEE. The CDR3 is CASSAWTGQTEAFF. CDR3 sequence (DNA): TGTGCCAGCAGCGCATGGACAGGGCAAACTGAAGCTTTCTTT.

This clone was recorded only once. V is TRBV11-3 and J is TRBJ1-1; D might be TRBD1 (5 bases). Germline V gene data show CDR1 as SGHNT and CDR2 as YENEEA. Between the trimmed V and J ends, which lost 4 bases and 4 bases, there was a span of 10 bases. This CDR3 has 13 amino acids. The CDR3, as DNA: TGTGCCAGCAGCTCTCAGGGTAGCACTGAAGCTTTCTTT. Protein sequence: CASSSQGSTEAFF.

The chain couples TRBV12-3 or TRBV12-4 to TRBJ2-1, with D unresolved. The CDR3 is 13 amino acids. Trimming took off 7 bases at V and 6 bases at J, with 13 bases between the two ends. This chain's CDR3 is CASTHGPGNEQFF. The CDR3 DNA is TGTGCCAGCACCCATGGGCCCGGCAATGAGCAGTTCTTC.

This clone has a handful of counts. In DNA form, the CDR3 reads TGTGCCATCACATGGGACTTAAACAATGAGCAGTTCTTC. It encodes CAITWDLNNEQFF. The V gene is TRBV10-3, the J gene TRBJ2-1; maybe TRBD2 (6 bases). CDR3 length: 13 amino acids. V lost 7 bases and J 5 bases, leaving 12 bases between the germline ends. The germline gives CDR1 ENHRY, CDR2 SYGVKD.

The chain links TRBV6-6 to TRBJ1-4, with 7 nucleotides matching TRBD1. Trimming at V came to 7 bases and at J to 8 bases, leaving 13 bases not matched to a gene. Germline CDR1 MNHNY, CDR2 SVGAGI (reference sequence). This CDR3 comprises 15 residues. CDR3 DNA sequence: TGTGCCAGCAAAAGACAGGGCCAACTCTCCGAAAAACTGTTTTTT. Its protein is CASKRQGQLSEKLFF.

The table lists this clone with a few counts. The chain carries TRBV7-2 and TRBJ2-7, with a weak D call TRBD2 (5 bases). Germline loops: CDR1 SGHTA, CDR2 FQGNSA. V gave up 2 bases and J gave up 7 bases, with 9 bases separating them. The CDR3 is 12 residues long. CDR3 residues: CASSLSQREQYF. In nucleotides, the CDR3 is TGTGCCAGCAGCTTAAGTCAGCGGGAGCAGTACTTC.

V is TRBV9 and J is TRBJ1-3; 7 bases are shared with TRBD1. Germline CDR1 is SGDLS and CDR2 is YYNGEE. J was trimmed by 4 bases and V by 4 bases; bases with no gene match: 17. The CDR3 extends over 18 amino acids. The CDR3 protein is CASSSSSGQPQAGNTIYF. The CDR3 coding sequence is TGTGCCAGCAGCTCGTCTTCGGGACAGCCGCAAGCCGGAAACACCATATATTTT. Combining the CDR3 with reference TRBV9 and TRBJ1-3 gives the whole variable domain DSGVTQTPKHLITATGQRVTLRCSPRSGDLSVYWYQQSLDQGLQFLIQYYNGEERAKGNILERFSAQQFPDLHSELNLSSLELGDSALYFCASSSSSGQPQAGNTIYFGEGSWLTVV.

The chain couples TRBV9 to TRBJ2-7, with 8 bases identical to TRBD2. The length of the CDR3 is 14 residues. The germline CDR1 and CDR2 sequences are SGDLS and YYNGEE. V gave up 8 bases and J gave up 7 bases; unmatched junction bases: 14. The CDR3 loop reads CASLSRTSRLEQYF. The DNA of the CDR3 is TGTGCCAGTTTGTCCCGGACTAGCCGTTTGGAGCAGTACTTC.

The chain has TRBV28 and TRBJ2-3; TRBD2 aligns across 7 bases. The V gene's germline CDR1 is MDHEN and CDR2 SYDVKM. This CDR3 comprises 15 residues. V shed 3 bases and J 0 bases; nucleotides not matched to a gene: 3. The CDR3 is CASSFGRDSTDTQYF. The CDR3 DNA reads TGTGCCAGCAGTTTTGGGAGGGACAGCACAGATACGCAGTATTTT.

V and J are TRBV11-3 and TRBJ2-2; the D gene is possibly TRBD2 (6 bases). Germline V CDR1 and CDR2: SGHNT, YENEEA. The CDR3 consists of 13 residues. The V and J ends lost 2 bases and 6 bases respectively, with 7 bases between them. CDR3 bases: TGTGCCAGCAGCTTATCGGGGGCCGGGGAGCTGTTTTTT. Its protein is CASSLSGAGELFF.

The chain is built from TRBV21-1 and TRBJ2-7; the table calls TRBD1, which could not be checked here. TRBV21-1 is labeled a pseudogene. The CDR3 covers 12 residues. Here the CDR3 reads CASSLRGYEQYF. In DNA, the CDR3 is TGTGCCAGCAGCCTCAGGGGCTACGAGCAGTACTTC.

CDR3 protein: CASSYQGADGYTF. CDR3 bases: TGTGCCAGCAGTTACCAGGGGGCGGATGGCTACACCTTC. The chain has TRBV6-5 and TRBJ1-2, with 8 bases lining up with TRBD1. The ends lost 2 bases at V and 6 bases at J; junction bases unmatched: 2. Per germline, CDR1 MNHEY and CDR2 SVGAGI. The CDR3 has 13 residues.

V usage is TRBV7-9 and J usage is TRBJ1-6; TRBD1 aligns across 8 bases. Germline V lookup: CDR1 SEHNR, CDR2 FQNEAQ (reference sequence). CDR3 length equals 14 residues. Trimming removed 2 bases from V and 7 bases from J; junction bases left unmatched: 1. CDR3 DNA sequence: TGTGCCAGCAGCTTATGGGACAGGAATTCACCCCTCCACTTT. Amino acids: CASSLWDRNSPLHF.

CDR3 region: CASRDTGLNGYTF. For the CDR3, the DNA is TGTGCCAGTAGAGATACAGGGTTGAATGGCTACACCTTC. The chain links TRBV19 to TRBJ1-2; TRBD1 might be the D (6 bases). The CDR3 has 13 amino acids. The germline gives CDR1 LNHDA, CDR2 SQIVND (reference sequence). V lost 6 bases, J lost 6 bases, and 14 bases lay in between.

The CDR3 DNA follows: TGTGCCAGTAGTATAAGGCCAGGGCCCTCTGGAAACACCATATATTTT. Translating it yields CASSIRPGPSGNTIYF. This chain links TRBV19 with TRBJ1-3; D possibly corresponds to TRBD1 (5 bases). Germline V gene data show CDR1 as LNHDA and CDR2 as SQIVND (reference sequence). The CDR3 runs to 16 residues. The V end lost 2 bases, the J end lost 0 bases, and 11 bases lay between the germline ends.

The V gene is TRBV6-6, the J gene TRBJ2-7, with a possible D match to TRBD1 (5 bases). This CDR3 has 15 residues. V was shortened by 0 bases and J by 2 bases, with 11 bases between the two germline ends. The germline V gene encodes CDR1 MNHNY and CDR2 SVGAGI (reference sequence). The CDR3 sequence: CASSYSKGAPYEQYF. For the CDR3, the DNA is TGTGCCAGCAGTTACTCGAAAGGGGCCCCCTACGAGCAGTACTTC.